Listed below are T cell receptor beta chains from one sample, sequenced in a study of cytomegalovirus exposure and HLA in healthy donors. Sequencing used immunoSEQ multiplex PCR; TCRdb keeps in-frame clones, though not all of them. The sample data list roughly 45,000 clones. Sequencing input: PBMCs. These receptors originate from a woman aged 25 to 39 in good health and CMV-seronegative. The CDR3 runs from the conserved cysteine through the conserved F or W. The D gene is left open where the match is weak.

j_call v_call d_call cdr3_nt cdr3_aa
TRBJ1-2 TRBV7-9 - TGTGCCAGCAGCCGGGACATGAACTATGGCTACACCTTC CASSRDMNYGYTF
TRBJ2-1 TRBV6-1 TRBD2 TGTGCCAGCAGTGACATGGGACTAGCGCGGGGGCATGAGCAGTTCTTC CASSDMGLARGHEQFF
TRBJ2-1 TRBV11-2 TRBD2 TGTGCCAGCAGCGATCGCCCGGGACTAGCGGGAGTTCCGAATGAGCAGTTCTTC CASSDRPGLAGVPNEQFF
TRBJ1-5 TRBV15 TRBD1 TGTGCCACCAGCAGAGATTGGGACAGGGGCAATCAGCCCCAGCATTTT CATSRDWDRGNQPQHF
TRBJ2-7 TRBV18 - TGTGCCAGCTCAACTACAAGCTACGAGCAGTACTTC CASSTTSYEQYF
TRBJ2-5 TRBV30 TRBD2 TGTGCCTGGAGGACTAGCGGGAGCGGGGGTGGTCAAGAGACCCAGTACTTC CAWRTSGSGGGQETQYF
TRBJ2-7 TRBV7-8 TRBD1 TGTGCCAGCAGCTTAGCGGGACAGGGGGGCGAGCAGTACTTC CASSLAGQGGEQYF
TRBJ2-7 TRBV5-1 TRBD2 TGCGCCAGCAGCTTGGAGGCTAGCGGGGCTCGCGAGCAGTACTTC CASSLEASGAREQYF
TRBJ1-4 TRBV5-6 - TGTGCCAGCAGCTTGGGCAGGGGTAGGTCTAATGAAAAACTGTTTTTT CASSLGRGRSNEKLFF
TRBJ1-2 TRBV6-5 - TGTGCCAGCAGCTATGGCGGAAACTATGGCTACACCTTC CASSYGGNYGYTF
TRBJ2-7 TRBV30 TRBD1 TGTGCCTGGAGTGCCGGGACAGGGATCAACGAGCAGTACTTC CAWSAGTGINEQYF
TRBJ2-2 TRBV7-8 TRBD1 TGTGCCAGCAGCCAACGGACAGGGTCGAACACCGGGGAGCTGTTTTTT CASSQRTGSNTGELFF
TRBJ2-3 TRBV5-4 - TGTGCCAGCAGCTTGACAGGGATCACAGATACGCAGTATTTT CASSLTGITDTQYF
TRBJ2-1 TRBV30 TRBD1 TGTGCCTGGAGTGTAGGGACAGGGGGGATGAATGAGCAGTTCTTC CAWSVGTGGMNEQFF
TRBJ2-7 TRBV18 - TGTGCCAGCTCACCAGGGCCTTCCTACGAGCAGTACTTC CASSPGPSYEQYF
TRBJ2-7 TRBV4-2 - TGTGCCAGCAGCCAGGGGCAAGCGGAGGGGCTCTACGAGCAGTACTTC CASSQGQAEGLYEQYF
TRBJ2-2 TRBV19 TRBD1 TGTGCCAGTAGTACCCCCGGACAGGGGAGAACCGGGGAGCTGTTTTTT CASSTPGQGRTGELFF
TRBJ2-1 TRBV6-1 TRBD2 TGTGCCAGCAGAACTAGCGGCTCCTACAATGAGCAGTTCTTC CASRTSGSYNEQFF
TRBJ1-1 TRBV18 - TGTGCCAGCTCTCCGGGGAAGGAGGTCCACGCTTTCTTT CASSPGKEVHAFF
TRBJ2-5 TRBV28 TRBD1 TGTGCCAGCAGTTTATATGTCACAGGGGGCGAAGAGACCCAGTACTTC CASSLYVTGGEETQYF
TRBJ1-5 TRBV4-1 - TGCGCCAGCAGCCAAGACCCCGTTCAGCCCCAGCATTTT CASSQDPVQPQHF
TRBJ2-3 TRBV5-1 TRBD1 TGCGCCAGCAGCTTTGGACAGGGGCGTTACACAGATACGCAGTATTTT CASSFGQGRYTDTQYF
TRBJ2-1 TRBV25-1 TRBD2 TGTGCCAGCAGCCGGGGACTAGCGGGAGGCAATGAGCAGTTCTTC CASSRGLAGGNEQFF
TRBJ1-1 TRBV18 - TGTGCCAGCTCACCCACCTGGCAGGGGAACACTGAAGCTTTCTTT CASSPTWQGNTEAFF
TRBJ1-2 TRBV4-1 - TGCGCCAGCAGCCAATCAGGCTTGGCAGGGAATGCCTATGGCTACACCTTC CASSQSGLAGNAYGYTF
TRBJ2-7 TRBV5-1 TRBD1 TGCGCCAGCAGCTTTGGGGACAGGGTATACGAGCAGTACTTC CASSFGDRVYEQYF
TRBJ2-7 TRBV6-5 - TGTGCCAGCAGCCAACTAGGACTCGAGCAGTACTTC CASSQLGLEQYF
TRBJ2-7 TRBV6-6 - TGTGCCAGCAGTTACCTTGGTAGCCACGAGCAGTACTTC CASSYLGSHEQYF
TRBJ2-1 TRBV6-8 - TGTGCCAGCAGTTACTGGTGCGACAATGAGCAGTTCTTC CASSYWCDNEQFF
TRBJ2-1 TRBV29-1 - TGCAGCGTTGGCGTCGGGATAGGGCAGTTCTTC CSVGVGIGQFF
TRBJ1-5 TRBV19 - TGTGCCAGTAGTATCTTCCGGGAAAGTAGCAATCAGCCCCAGCATTTT CASSIFRESSNQPQHF
TRBJ1-5 TRBV18 TRBD1 TGTGCCAGCTCACCAGGGACAGGGGTCCTTCAGCCCCAGCATTTT CASSPGTGVLQPQHF
TRBJ2-7 TRBV5-1 - TGCGCCAGCAGCCTCGGGGGAACCTACGAGCAGTACTTC CASSLGGTYEQYF
TRBJ1-1 TRBV29-1 TRBD1 TGCAGCGCCACCATTCCGGGACAGGGGTACGAAGCTTTCTTT CSATIPGQGYEAFF
TRBJ1-4 TRBV5-4 - TGTGCCAGCAGCAGGGGGAGCCAGAATGAAAAACTGTTTTTT CASSRGSQNEKLFF
TRBJ1-5 TRBV28 - TGTGCCAGCAGTTTTAACCCTCCGGGGAGGAGGCCCCAGCATTTT CASSFNPPGRRPQHF
TRBJ2-1 TRBV27 - TGTGCCAGCAGTTCTTACCAGAATTTCTACAATGAGCAGTTCTTC CASSSYQNFYNEQFF